Each of the 23 T cell receptor beta chains below was sequenced from the same sample in a study of blood T cells in healthy people across ages. With a J-beta primer mix and a sample-barcoded 5' primer, a second PCR ran roughly 7 to 11 cycles. TCRdb re-derived calls from the 5' RACE reads in MiXCR, one entry per CDR3 protein. The sample lists 540,000 or so distinct CDR3 sequences; approximately 27% were seen once. The sequenced sample was blood. Every receptor here comes from a woman aged 70-85 years in good health.

This clonotype was seen only a few times. This chain connects TRBV7-6 to TRBJ1-2, with 7 bases lining up with TRBD1. Looked up from germline, CDR1 is SGHVS and CDR2 is FNYEAQ. J was trimmed by 3 bases and V by 5 bases; bases with no gene match: 6. The CDR3 runs 14 residues. The CDR3 DNA is TGTGCCAGCAGCCTACAGGGGTGGGACTATGGCTACACCTTC. Translation gives CASSLQGWDYGYTF.

V is TRBV12-3 or TRBV12-4 and J is TRBJ2-7; no reliable D call. The CDR3 sequence is 12 residues long. Trimming took off 5 bases at V and 5 bases at J, with 10 bases between the two ends. CDR3 coding DNA: TGTGCCAGCAGTCCAACTGTACACGAGCAGTACTTC. Its protein is CASSPTVHEQYF.

The chain joins TRBV20-1 to TRBJ2-7; 12 bases line up with TRBD2. With V trimmed by 0 bases and J by 6 bases, 6 bases remained unmatched. The CDR3 consists of 15 residues. Germline CDR1 reads DFQATT; CDR2 reads SNEGSKA (reference sequence). CDR3 in amino acids: CSARDLTSGGSEQYF. CDR3 sequence (DNA): TGCAGTGCTAGAGATTTGACTAGCGGGGGCTCCGAGCAGTACTTC.

There are a few counts of this clonotype. The J gene is TRBJ2-7, the V gene TRBV20-1; perhaps TRBD2 as D (6 bases). CDR3 length: 13 residues. Germline lookup yields CDR1 DFQATT and CDR2 SNEGSKA (reference sequence). CDR3 DNA sequence: TGCAGCGTTCTTAGCGGTAGCTCCTACGAGCAGTACTTC. Translated, it gives CSVLSGSSYEQYF.

This chain uses TRBV6-5 with TRBJ2-1, with D possibly TRBD2 on 6 matching bases. Looked up from germline, CDR1 is MNHEY and CDR2 is SVGAGI. This CDR3 region has 16 residues. Between the trimmed V and J ends, which lost 0 bases and 5 bases, there was a span of 14 bases. For the CDR3, the DNA is TGTGCCAGCAGTTACTCGATGCGGGGCAACCACAATGAGCAGTTCTTC. Translation: CASSYSMRGNHNEQFF.

The chain is built from TRBV12-5 and TRBJ2-5; D might be TRBD2 (6 bases). The J call may be faulty, since TRBJ2-7 better matches the DNA end. CDR3 length: 13 residues. The germline CDR1 and CDR2 sequences are LGHNT and FRNRAP. CDR3 sequence: CASGLEGGYEQYF. CDR3 in DNA: TGTGCTAGTGGTTTGGAGGGAGGCTACGAGCAGTACTTC.

The chain employs TRBV5-1 and TRBJ2-6; D call uncertain. Trimming removed 5 bases from V and 0 bases from J, with 12 bases in between. Looked up from germline, CDR1 is SGHRS and CDR2 is YFSETQ. CDR3 size: 16 residues. The CDR3 sequence: CASSLDGFSGANVLTF. Here the CDR3 DNA reads TGCGCCAGCAGTCTCGACGGTTTCTCTGGGGCCAACGTCCTGACTTTC.

The V and J genes are TRBV5-1 and TRBJ2-1, with a possible D match to TRBD1 (5 bases). The CDR3 spans 15 residues. The V and J ends lost 0 bases and 8 bases respectively, with 15 bases between them. Germline V gives CDR1 SGHRS, CDR2 YFSETQ. Here the CDR3 DNA reads TGCGCCAGCAGCTTGGAAAGGGGCGCCCCCCATGAGCAGTTCTTC. It codes for CASSLERGAPHEQFF.

The rearrangement joins TRBV5-1 to TRBJ1-3; possibly TRBD1 for D (5 bases). Germline CDR1 reads SGHRS; CDR2 reads YFSETQ. The CDR3 contains 14 residues. Trimming stripped 3 bases from V and 3 bases from J, with 10 bases between. For the CDR3, the DNA is TGCGCCAGCAGCTCTCAGGGATATGGAAACACCATATATTTT. Translating it yields CASSSQGYGNTIYF. The whole variable domain, filled in from reference TRBV5-1 and TRBJ1-3, reads KAGVTQTPRYLIKTRGQQVTLSCSPISGHRSVSWYQQTPGQGLQFLFEYFSETQRNKGNFPGRFSGRQFSNSRSEMNVSTLELGDSALYLCASSSQGYGNTIYFGEGSWLTVV.

This clonotype appeared a few times. The chain's CDR3 is CASNKRGDGETQYF. The CDR3 DNA follows: TGTGCCAGCAATAAGCGGGGGGATGGTGAGACCCAGTACTTC. V is TRBV6-2 or TRBV6-3 and J is TRBJ2-7, with TRBD2 identical over 9 bases. The J call is doubtful: the DNA matches TRBJ2-5 better. The CDR3 is 14 amino acids. Germline CDR1 reads MNHEY; CDR2 reads SVGEGT.

V gene TRBV4-3 combines with J gene TRBJ2-3; D unclear. Trimming left V 4 bases short and J 5 bases short, with 4 bases between. The CDR3 has 11 residues. Germline V gene lookup returns CDR1 LGHNA and CDR2 YSLEER. CDR3 protein: CASSRLDTQYF. DNA for the CDR3: TGCGCCAGCAGCCGACTAGATACGCAGTATTTT.

The sample holds one count of this clonotype. The chain links TRBV20-1 to TRBJ2-5, with 9 positions matching TRBD1. With the DNA end fitting TRBJ2-1 better, the J assignment may be wrong. Germline V gene sequence: CDR1 DFQATT, CDR2 SNEGSKA (reference sequence). CDR3 length: 15 amino acids. The CDR3 sequence: CSAPSSGQGRNEQFF. The CDR3 DNA is TGCAGTGCTCCTTCTTCGGGACAGGGCAGAAATGAGCAGTTCTTC.

This clonotype was picked up a small number of times. The chain combines TRBV3-1 with TRBJ2-7, with TRBD1 matching over 7 bases. This CDR3 has 15 residues. Germline trimming cut 0 bases from V and 4 bases from J; bases unmatched to any gene: 6. Germline-derived CDR1 and CDR2 are LGHDT and YNNKEL (reference sequence). CDR3 sequence (DNA): TGTGCCAGCAGCCAAGATCCGGGACAGTTTTACGAGCAGTACTTC. Translating gives CASSQDPGQFYEQYF.

This clonotype was counted a few times. The chain is built from TRBV5-1 and TRBJ2-5, with 14 bases identical to TRBD2. V lost 4 bases, J lost 2 bases, and 10 bases stayed unmatched. The germline CDR1 and CDR2 sequences are SGHRS and YFSETQ. The CDR3 has 18 amino acids. The CDR3 here is CASSPGTSGGNLQETQYF. CDR3 DNA: TGCGCCAGCAGCCCTGGGACTAGCGGGGGAAATTTACAAGAGACCCAGTACTTC.

This clonotype has only a few counts. V is TRBV12-3 or TRBV12-4 and J is TRBJ2-3; no clear D gene. Trimming removed 1 base at V and 14 bases at J, with 10 bases between. CDR3 size: 11 residues. In DNA form, the CDR3 reads TGTGCCAGCAGTTTAGTCGGCGAGTTGTATTTT. As protein: CASSLVGELYF.

J is TRBJ1-5 and V is TRBV6-1; TRBD1 agrees at 11 bases. CDR1 and CDR2 from the germline V gene are MNHNS and SASEGT. This CDR3 spans 17 amino acids. The V segment lost 6 bases and the J segment 2 bases; nucleotides outside the gene matches: 9. CDR3 protein: CASSLGQGASGNQPQHF. Written as DNA, the CDR3 is TGTGCCAGCAGCCTAGGACAGGGGGCCTCGGGCAATCAGCCCCAGCATTTT.

The chain employs TRBV30 and TRBJ2-5, with D tentatively TRBD1 (6 bases). V lost 1 base, J lost 4 bases, and 13 bases lay in between. CDR3 length: 14 amino acids. Germline CDR1 reads GTSNPN; CDR2 reads SVGIG (reference sequence). CDR3 nucleotides: TGTGCCTGGAGTGCAGGGGTCGGAGGAGAGACCCAGTACTTC. Its translation is CAWSAGVGGETQYF. The whole variable domain, filled in from reference TRBV30 and TRBJ2-5, reads SQTIHQWPATLVQPVGSPLSLECTVEGTSNPNLYWYRQAAGRGLQLLFYSVGIGQISSEVPQNLSASRPQDRQFILSSKKLLLSDSGFYLCAWSAGVGGETQYFGPGTRLLVL.

V usage is TRBV12-5 and J usage is TRBJ1-1; D is uncertain. The germline gives CDR1 LGHNT, CDR2 FRNRAP. This CDR3 is built from 14 residues. The CDR3 reads CAKEGVGQNTEAFF. DNA of the CDR3: TGTGCCAAGGAGGGTGTCGGGCAGAACACTGAAGCTTTCTTT.

This clonotype was counted only a few times. The chain employs TRBV29-1 and TRBJ2-2, with 8 positions matching TRBD1. Germline-derived CDR1 and CDR2 are SQVTM and ANQGSEA. This CDR3 spans 15 amino acids. The ends lost 7 bases at V and 4 bases at J; junction bases unmatched: 11. As DNA, the CDR3 is TGCAGCGCTAAAACGGGACAGGTTGGCACCGGGGAGCTGTTTTTT. Translated, it gives CSAKTGQVGTGELFF.

The J gene is TRBJ1-2, the V gene TRBV6-5; weak D call: TRBD1 (5 bases). V was cut by 2 bases and J by 0 bases, with 13 bases left in between. The CDR3 extends over 16 amino acids. Germline V gene lookup returns CDR1 MNHEY and CDR2 SVGAGI. The CDR3 loop reads CASSYGAGLANYGYTF. The CDR3 nucleotides read TGTGCCAGCAGTTACGGGGCAGGGCTCGCTAACTATGGCTACACCTTC.

This clonotype was seen a handful of times. CDR3 residues: CASSSGTGFYRAFF. As DNA, the CDR3 is TGCGCCAGCAGCTCCGGGACAGGGTTCTATAGAGCTTTCTTT. The V call is TRBV5-1, the J call TRBJ1-1; 9 positions match TRBD1. The ends lost 3 bases at V and 10 bases at J; junction bases unmatched: 10. CDR1 SGHRS and CDR2 YFSETQ come from the germline V gene. The CDR3 spans 14 residues.

This chain joins TRBV6-2 or TRBV6-3 and TRBJ2-7; 10 bases fit TRBD1. Trimming took 6 bases from V and 3 from J; bases not matched to a gene: 11. The CDR3 extends over 16 amino acids. In germline, CDR1 is MNHEY, CDR2 SVGEGT. This chain's CDR3 is CASSRPGQGYGYEQYF. The CDR3 bases are TGTGCCAGCAGCCGTCCGGGACAGGGGTATGGCTACGAGCAGTACTTC.

This clonotype has a handful of counts. The rearrangement joins TRBV6-2 or TRBV6-3 to TRBJ1-2; D possibly corresponds to TRBD1 (5 bases). V gave up 5 bases and J gave up 1 base, with 17 bases separating them. The CDR3 is 16 amino acids. Germline CDR1 is MNHEY and CDR2 is SVGEGT. CDR3 bases: TGTGCCAGCAGTCCGACCCCCGGGACGAATAACTATGGCTACACCTTC. Translating it yields CASSPTPGTNNYGYTF.